This passage covers 24 T cell receptor beta chains from one sample sequenced in a study of spatial heterogeneity in lung cancer. TCRdb analysed the 5' RACE reads with MiXCR anew, one entry per CDR3 protein. The sample has 110,000 or so distinct CDR3 sequences, roughly a tenth seen once. Described time point: blood at routine non-recurrence follow-up after resection. The source was PBMCs, collected at follow-up. The receptors derive from a female donor with early-stage non-small cell lung cancer.

This clonotype has just a few counts. One end of the junction varies from germline; a read error may be responsible. The V call is TRBV7-7, the J call TRBJ2-5, with D uncertain. CDR1 and CDR2 from the germline V gene are SSHAT and FNYEAQ (reference sequence). The CDR3 is 14 amino acids. The CDR3 loop reads CASSLGPRLETQYF. As DNA, the CDR3 is TGTGCTAGCAGCCTAGGCCCCCGGTTAGAGACCCAGTACTTC.

This clonotype has a count of ten or more. V usage is TRBV27 and J usage is TRBJ2-7, with 11 nucleotides matching TRBD2. The CDR3 contains 15 residues. V shed 7 bases and J 3 bases; nucleotides not matched to a gene: 8. CDR1 and CDR2 (germline): MNHEY, SMNVEV (reference sequence). The CDR3: CASKLAGASLYEQYF. For the CDR3, the DNA is TGTGCCAGCAAACTAGCGGGAGCCTCGCTCTACGAGCAGTACTTC.

The rearrangement uses TRBV4-2 and TRBJ1-1; TRBD1 is a possible D gene (5 bases). V lost 8 bases to trimming and J lost 0 bases, with 10 bases between them. The CDR3 sequence is 13 residues long. Germline CDR1 is LGHNA and CDR2 is YNFKEQ. CDR3: CASAGQLNTEAFF. Here the CDR3 DNA reads TGTGCCAGCGCAGGACAATTGAACACTGAAGCTTTCTTT.

This clonotype was detected a few times. The chain carries TRBV6-2 or TRBV6-3 and TRBJ2-1, with 10 positions matching TRBD2. Unmatched junction bases numbered 8, after V lost 2 bases and J lost 7 bases. This CDR3 is built from 16 residues. CDR1 is MNHEY, CDR2 SVGEGT, per germline. CDR3 coding DNA: TGTGCCAGCAGTTACCCTAGCGGGAGATTGACGAATGAGCAGTTCTTC. Its translation is CASSYPSGRLTNEQFF.

This clonotype was observed many times. The chain uses TRBV19 and TRBJ1-5; TRBD1 aligns across 10 bases. V was clipped by 7 bases and J by 5 bases; unmatched bases: 8. Per germline, CDR1 LNHDA and CDR2 SQIVND (reference sequence). The CDR3 covers 15 residues. CDR3 protein: CASTATGGMDQPQHF. The CDR3 DNA reads as TGTGCCAGTACCGCGACAGGGGGCATGGATCAGCCCCAGCATTTT.

The rearrangement uses TRBV28 and TRBJ2-7; D gene unclear. The V end lost 6 bases, the J end lost 3 bases, and 15 bases lay between the germline ends. The CDR3 has 14 amino acids. Germline V lookup: CDR1 MDHEN, CDR2 SYDVKM. For the CDR3, the DNA is TGTGCCAGCAGCCCTCCCCGCGAGTTCTACGAGCAGTACTTC. Amino acids: CASSPPREFYEQYF.

J is TRBJ2-5 and V is TRBV9; the D gene is possibly TRBD1 (5 bases). The V gene lost 3 bases and the J gene lost 5 bases, with 11 bases spanning the gap. The CDR3 extends over 13 amino acids. CDR1 and CDR2 from the germline V gene are SGDLS and YYNGEE. CDR3 in DNA: TGTGCCAGCAGCGGCAGGGTGTCGGAGACCCAGTACTTC. This translates into CASSGRVSETQYF.

This clonotype was seen only a few times. The V and J genes are TRBV7-2 and TRBJ1-2; no clear D. The CDR3 is 12 residues long. Trimming removed 5 bases at V and 2 bases at J, with 6 bases between. Germline lookup yields CDR1 SGHTA and CDR2 FQGNSA. CDR3 in amino acids: CASSPTNYGYTF. In nucleotides, the CDR3 is TGTGCCAGCAGCCCAACGAACTATGGCTACACCTTC.

Only a few counts were recorded for this clonotype. CDR3 loop: CASRRGLAGYNEQFF. The CDR3, as DNA: TGTGCCAGCAGGCGGGGACTAGCGGGGTACAATGAGCAGTTCTTC. This chain links TRBV2 with TRBJ2-1; 13 bases agree with TRBD2. The CDR3 is made up of 15 amino acids. Germline-derived CDR1 and CDR2 are SNHLY and FYNNEI. Trimming took 6 bases from V and 4 from J; bases not matched to a gene: 3.

The table lists this clonotype with a few counts. The CDR3 sequence: CSVRGTGNTIYF. Here the CDR3 DNA reads TGCAGCGTTAGGGGCACAGGAAACACCATATATTTT. V gene TRBV29-1 combines with J gene TRBJ1-3; D possibly corresponds to TRBD1 (5 bases). The CDR3 has 12 residues. Per germline, CDR1 SQVTM and CDR2 ANQGSEA. V lost 5 bases, J lost 4 bases, and 9 bases lay in between.

A few counts support this clonotype. The genes are TRBV11-2 and TRBJ1-2, with 7 bases lining up with TRBD1. Germline V gene data show CDR1 as SGHAT and CDR2 as FQNNGV. The CDR3 has 14 residues. The trim removed 8 bases at V and 5 bases at J, leaving 11 bases unmatched. The CDR3 sequence: CASRLGGAEYGYTF. Here the CDR3 DNA reads TGTGCCAGCCGGCTAGGGGGCGCGGAATATGGCTACACCTTC.

The chain is built from TRBV12-3 or TRBV12-4 and TRBJ2-5; 8 bases align to TRBD2. V shed 5 bases, J shed 5 bases, and the junction held 7 bases outside the gene matches. This CDR3 has 14 amino acids. The CDR3, as DNA: TGTGCCAGCAGTCTTCAAGCGGGAGTGGAGACCCAGTACTTC. It translates to CASSLQAGVETQYF.

This clonotype appeared a few times. The V gene is TRBV28, the J gene TRBJ2-7; no firm D call. The length of the CDR3 is 14 residues. Germline V gene sequence: CDR1 MDHEN, CDR2 SYDVKM. The V end lost 6 bases, the J end lost 1 base, and 13 bases lay between the germline ends. CDR3 in amino acids: CASSLDPRSYEQYF. CDR3 DNA: TGTGCCAGCAGCCTCGATCCCAGATCCTACGAGCAGTACTTC.

Many counts were recorded for this clonotype. The CDR3 DNA sequence: TGTGCCAGCAGCCCTATGAGAAATCAGCCCCAGCATTTT. This gives the protein CASSPMRNQPQHF. The chain recombines TRBV7-8 with TRBJ1-5, with unresolved D. V was shortened by 5 bases and J by 4 bases, with 9 bases between the two germline ends. Germline V gives CDR1 SGHVS, CDR2 FQNEAQ. This CDR3 spans 13 amino acids.

The chain links TRBV12-3 or TRBV12-4 to TRBJ2-3, with 9 nucleotides matching TRBD2. This CDR3 has 16 residues. With V trimmed by 2 bases and J by 4 bases, 7 bases remained unmatched. The DNA of the CDR3 is TGTGCCAGCAGTTTATCCGCGGGAGGGCCAGCAGATACGCAGTATTTT. Translation: CASSLSAGGPADTQYF.

This clonotype was counted many times. The chain uses TRBV18 and TRBJ2-1; D not resolved. V lost 1 base, J lost 4 bases, and 14 bases lay in between. The CDR3 has 16 residues. Germline CDR1 and CDR2: KGHSH and LQKENI. The CDR3 DNA reads TGTGCCAGCTCACCACTGAACCAACCAAGATACAATGAGCAGTTCTTC. It specifies CASSPLNQPRYNEQFF.

The chain has TRBV12-3 or TRBV12-4 and TRBJ1-2, with 9 bases aligning to TRBD1. The CDR3 contains 13 residues. V was clipped by 7 bases and J by 8 bases; unmatched bases: 8. DNA for the CDR3: TGTGCCAGCAAACTGGGACAGGGTTTGGGCTACACCTTC. The encoded protein is CASKLGQGLGYTF.

This clonotype was counted many times. This chain links TRBV28 with TRBJ2-5, with unresolved D. V dropped 5 bases and J dropped 2 bases, with 15 bases sitting between them. The length of the CDR3 is 15 residues. From germline, CDR1 is MDHEN and CDR2 SYDVKM. In DNA form, the CDR3 reads TGTGCCAGCAGTCCCCTGGGCAGGAGTCAAGAGACCCAGTACTTC. It encodes CASSPLGRSQETQYF. Full variable domain (remainder filled in from reference TRBV28 and TRBJ2-5): DVKVTQSSRYLVKRTGEKVFLECVQDMDHENMFWYRQDPGLGLRLIYFSYDVKMKEKGDIPEGYSVSREKKERFSLILESASTNQTSMYLCASSPLGRSQETQYFGPGTRLLVL.

This clonotype showed up many times. V usage is TRBV29-1 and J usage is TRBJ2-3; D is perhaps TRBD2 (6 bases). This CDR3 has 14 residues. Germline CDR1 and CDR2: SQVTM and ANQGSEA. V lost 7 bases and J 0 bases, leaving 14 bases between the germline ends. This CDR3 reads CSAQSGSSTDTQYF. The CDR3 coding sequence is TGCAGCGCTCAAAGCGGGTCTAGCACAGATACGCAGTATTTT.

This clonotype was counted at least ten times. The chain joins TRBV6-5 to TRBJ2-3; D might be TRBD1 (5 bases). Germline V gene lookup returns CDR1 MNHEY and CDR2 SVGAGI. The CDR3 runs 15 residues. V lost 5 bases and J lost 0, with 12 bases in between. DNA of the CDR3: TGTGCCAGCAGTGTTCTCAGGGCTAGCACAGATACGCAGTATTTT. This gives the protein CASSVLRASTDTQYF.

The table lists this clonotype with many counts. The V and J genes are TRBV2 and TRBJ1-5; tentative D call: TRBD1 (5 bases). Germline loops: CDR1 SNHLY, CDR2 FYNNEI. CDR3 size: 16 residues. V lost 4 bases, J lost 0 bases, and 13 bases lay in between. Here the CDR3 reads CASSVEDTYSNQPQHF. CDR3 DNA: TGTGCCAGCAGTGTCGAGGACACCTATAGCAATCAGCCCCAGCATTTT.

The CDR3 region is CSAVSQGSSYNEQFF. CDR3 DNA sequence: TGCAGCGCCGTCTCACAGGGTAGTTCCTACAATGAGCAGTTCTTC. The rearrangement uses TRBV29-1 and TRBJ2-1; D might be TRBD1 (6 bases). The V gene lost 7 bases and the J gene lost 1 base, with 17 bases spanning the gap. CDR1 and CDR2 from the germline V gene are SQVTM and ANQGSEA. The CDR3 is made up of 15 amino acids.

This chain joins TRBV20-1 and TRBJ1-2; 9 bases are shared with TRBD1. V dropped 6 bases and J dropped 5; count of bases not matched to a gene: 7. CDR3 length: 13 amino acids. Germline values: CDR1 DFQATT, CDR2 SNEGSKA (reference sequence). The CDR3 nucleotides are TGCAGTGCCCAGGGACAGGGAGTATATGGCTACACCTTC. Amino acid sequence: CSAQGQGVYGYTF.

CDR3 DNA: TGTGCCAGCAGTCCATCGGGGACAGCGAACACTGAAGCTTTCTTT. This sequence encodes CASSPSGTANTEAFF. The chain is built from TRBV27 and TRBJ1-1, with 7 bases lining up with TRBD1. V shed 5 bases, J shed 1 base, and the junction held 7 bases outside the gene matches. The CDR3 has 15 amino acids. Germline assignment: CDR1 MNHEY and CDR2 SMNVEV (reference sequence).